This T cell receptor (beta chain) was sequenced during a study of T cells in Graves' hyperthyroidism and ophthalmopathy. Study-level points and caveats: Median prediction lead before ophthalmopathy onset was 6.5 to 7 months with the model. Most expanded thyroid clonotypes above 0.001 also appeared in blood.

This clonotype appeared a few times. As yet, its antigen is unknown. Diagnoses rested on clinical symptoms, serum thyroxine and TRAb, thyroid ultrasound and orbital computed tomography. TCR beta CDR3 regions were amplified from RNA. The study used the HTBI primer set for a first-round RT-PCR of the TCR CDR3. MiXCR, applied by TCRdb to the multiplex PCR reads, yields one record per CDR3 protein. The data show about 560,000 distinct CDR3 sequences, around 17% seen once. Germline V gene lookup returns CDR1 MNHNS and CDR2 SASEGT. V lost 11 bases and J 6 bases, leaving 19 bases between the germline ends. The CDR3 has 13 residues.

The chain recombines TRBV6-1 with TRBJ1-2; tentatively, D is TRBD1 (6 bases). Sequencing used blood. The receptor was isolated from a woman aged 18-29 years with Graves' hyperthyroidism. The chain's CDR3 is CAAARGGGNGYTF. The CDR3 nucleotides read TGTGCCGCGGCTCGGGGAGGGGGAAATGGCTACACCTTC.